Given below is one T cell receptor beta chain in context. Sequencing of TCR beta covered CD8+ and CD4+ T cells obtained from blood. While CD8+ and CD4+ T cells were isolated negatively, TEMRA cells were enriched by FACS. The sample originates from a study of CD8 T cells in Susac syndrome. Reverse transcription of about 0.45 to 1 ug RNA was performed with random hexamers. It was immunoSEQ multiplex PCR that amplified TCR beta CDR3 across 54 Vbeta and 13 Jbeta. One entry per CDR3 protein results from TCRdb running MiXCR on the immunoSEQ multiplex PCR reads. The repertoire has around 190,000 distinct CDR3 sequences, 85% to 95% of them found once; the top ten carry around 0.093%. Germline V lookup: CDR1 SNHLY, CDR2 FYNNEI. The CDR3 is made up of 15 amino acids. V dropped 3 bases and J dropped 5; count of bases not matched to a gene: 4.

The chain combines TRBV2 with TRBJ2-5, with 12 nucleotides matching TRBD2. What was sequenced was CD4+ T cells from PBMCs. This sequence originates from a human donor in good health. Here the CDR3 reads CASSDTLAGGETQYF. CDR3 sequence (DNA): TGTGCCAGCAGTGATACCCTAGCGGGGGGGGAGACCCAGTACTTC.